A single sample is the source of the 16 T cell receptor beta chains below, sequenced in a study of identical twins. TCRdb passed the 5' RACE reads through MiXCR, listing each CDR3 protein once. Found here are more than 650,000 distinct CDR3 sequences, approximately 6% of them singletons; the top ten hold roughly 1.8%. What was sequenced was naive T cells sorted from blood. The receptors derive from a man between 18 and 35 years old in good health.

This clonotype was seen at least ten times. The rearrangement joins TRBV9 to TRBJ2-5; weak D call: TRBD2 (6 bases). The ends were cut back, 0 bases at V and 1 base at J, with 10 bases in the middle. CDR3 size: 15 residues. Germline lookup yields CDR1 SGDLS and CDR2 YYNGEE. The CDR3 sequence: CASSVAGDFQETQYF. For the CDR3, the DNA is TGTGCCAGCAGCGTAGCCGGGGACTTCCAAGAGACCCAGTACTTC.

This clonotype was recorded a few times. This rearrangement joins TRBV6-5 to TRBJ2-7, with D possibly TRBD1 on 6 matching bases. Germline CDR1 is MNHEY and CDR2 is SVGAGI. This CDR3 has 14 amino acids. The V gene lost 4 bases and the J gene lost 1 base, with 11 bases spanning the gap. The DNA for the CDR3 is TGTGCCAGCAGTTCGGGACACCTATCCTACGAGCAGTACTTC. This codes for CASSSGHLSYEQYF.

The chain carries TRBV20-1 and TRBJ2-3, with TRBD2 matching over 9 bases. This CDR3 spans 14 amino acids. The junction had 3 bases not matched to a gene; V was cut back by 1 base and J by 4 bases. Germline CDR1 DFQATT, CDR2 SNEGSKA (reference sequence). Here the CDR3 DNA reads TGCAGTGCTAGAGGCGGGAGGGAAGCAGATACGCAGTATTTT. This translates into CSARGGREADTQYF.

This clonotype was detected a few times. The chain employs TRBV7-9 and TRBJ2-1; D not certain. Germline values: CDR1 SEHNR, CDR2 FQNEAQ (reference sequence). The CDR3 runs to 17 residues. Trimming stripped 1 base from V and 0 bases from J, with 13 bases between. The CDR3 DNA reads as TGTGCCAGCAGCTTAGTCGGTCGGACCTCCTCCTACAATGAGCAGTTCTTC. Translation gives CASSLVGRTSSYNEQFF.

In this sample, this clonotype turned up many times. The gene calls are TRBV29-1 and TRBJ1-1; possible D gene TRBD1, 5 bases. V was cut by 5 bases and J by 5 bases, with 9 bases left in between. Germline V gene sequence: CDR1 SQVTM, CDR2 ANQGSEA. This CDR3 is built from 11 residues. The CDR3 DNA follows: TGCAGCGTTATTAGACAGACTGAAGCTTTCTTT. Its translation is CSVIRQTEAFF.

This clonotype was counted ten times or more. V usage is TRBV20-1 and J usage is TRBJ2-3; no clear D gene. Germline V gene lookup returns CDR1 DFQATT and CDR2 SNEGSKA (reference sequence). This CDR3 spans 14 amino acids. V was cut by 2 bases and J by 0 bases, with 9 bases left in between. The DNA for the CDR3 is TGCAGTGCTAGAATCTCCCCGAGCACAGATACGCAGTATTTT. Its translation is CSARISPSTDTQYF.

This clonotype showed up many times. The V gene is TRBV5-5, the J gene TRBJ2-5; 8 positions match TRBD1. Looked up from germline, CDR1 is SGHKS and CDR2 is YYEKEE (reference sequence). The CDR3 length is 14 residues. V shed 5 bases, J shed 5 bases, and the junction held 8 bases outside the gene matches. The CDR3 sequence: CASSDQGARETQYF. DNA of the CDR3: TGTGCCAGCAGTGACCAGGGGGCCCGTGAGACCCAGTACTTC.

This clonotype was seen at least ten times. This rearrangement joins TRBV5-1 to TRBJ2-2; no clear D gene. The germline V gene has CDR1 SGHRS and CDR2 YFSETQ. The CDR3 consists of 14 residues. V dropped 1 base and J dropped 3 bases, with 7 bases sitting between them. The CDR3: CASSLTPDTGELFF. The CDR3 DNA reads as TGCGCCAGCAGCTTGACCCCCGACACCGGGGAGCTGTTTTTT.

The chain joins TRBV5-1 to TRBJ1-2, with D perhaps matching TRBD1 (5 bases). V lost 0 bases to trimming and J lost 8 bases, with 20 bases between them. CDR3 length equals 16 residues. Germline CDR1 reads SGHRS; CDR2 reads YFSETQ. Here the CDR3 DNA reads TGCGCCAGCAGCTTGGACTCTTGGGCCTCCGGGGCCGGCTACACCTTC. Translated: CASSLDSWASGAGYTF. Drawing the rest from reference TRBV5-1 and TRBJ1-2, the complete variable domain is KAGVTQTPRYLIKTRGQQVTLSCSPISGHRSVSWYQQTPGQGLQFLFEYFSETQRNKGNFPGRFSGRQFSNSRSEMNVSTLELGDSALYLCASSLDSWASGAGYTFGSGTRLTVV.

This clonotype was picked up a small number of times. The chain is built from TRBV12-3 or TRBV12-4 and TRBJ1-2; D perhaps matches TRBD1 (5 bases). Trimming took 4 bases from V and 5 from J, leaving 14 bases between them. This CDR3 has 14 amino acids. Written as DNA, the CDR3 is TGTGCCAGCAGTTCTAGACGGGGGATTTATGGCTACACCTTC. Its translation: CASSSRRGIYGYTF.

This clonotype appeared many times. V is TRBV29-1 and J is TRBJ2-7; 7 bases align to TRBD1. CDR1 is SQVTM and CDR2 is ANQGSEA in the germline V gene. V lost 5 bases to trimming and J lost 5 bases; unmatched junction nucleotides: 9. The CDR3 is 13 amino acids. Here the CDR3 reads CSVYPTGYHEQYF. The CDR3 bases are TGCAGCGTTTATCCGACAGGGTACCACGAGCAGTACTTC.

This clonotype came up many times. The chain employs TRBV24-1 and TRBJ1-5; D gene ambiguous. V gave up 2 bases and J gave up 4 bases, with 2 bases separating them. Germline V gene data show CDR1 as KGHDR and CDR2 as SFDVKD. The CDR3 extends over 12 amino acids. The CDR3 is CATSDSNQPQHF. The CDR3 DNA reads TGTGCCACCAGTGATTCGAATCAGCCCCAGCATTTT.

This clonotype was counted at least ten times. CDR3 coding DNA: TGTGCCTGGAGTCGGCTCACTGAAGCTTTCTTT. Translated, it gives CAWSRLTEAFF. The V gene is TRBV30, the J gene TRBJ1-1; D ambiguous. Germline lookup yields CDR1 GTSNPN and CDR2 SVGIG (reference sequence). V lost 2 bases to trimming and J lost 4 bases, with 5 bases between them. The CDR3 extends over 11 amino acids. Together with reference TRBV30 and TRBJ1-1, the CDR3 gives the full variable domain: SQTIHQWPATLVQPVGSPLSLECTVEGTSNPNLYWYRQAAGRGLQLLFYSVGIGQISSEVPQNLSASRPQDRQFILSSKKLLLSDSGFYLCAWSRLTEAFFGQGTRLTVV.

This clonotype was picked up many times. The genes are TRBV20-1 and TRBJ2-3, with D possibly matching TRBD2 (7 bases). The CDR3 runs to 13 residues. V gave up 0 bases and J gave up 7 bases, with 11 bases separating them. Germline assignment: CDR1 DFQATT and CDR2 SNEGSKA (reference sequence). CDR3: CSAREGGANTQYF. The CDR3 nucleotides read TGCAGTGCTAGAGAGGGGGGGGCGAATACGCAGTATTTT.

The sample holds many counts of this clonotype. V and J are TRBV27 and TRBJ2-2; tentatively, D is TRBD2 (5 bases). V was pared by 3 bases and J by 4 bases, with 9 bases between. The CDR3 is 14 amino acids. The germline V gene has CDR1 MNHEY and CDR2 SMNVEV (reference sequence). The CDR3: CASSLSGSTGELFF. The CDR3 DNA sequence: TGTGCCAGCAGTTTGTCGGGGAGCACCGGGGAGCTGTTTTTT.

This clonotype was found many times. The CDR3 nucleotides read TGTGCCATCAGCCCTACGGGTCCTCACACTGGAAACACCATATATTTT. Its protein is CAISPTGPHTGNTIYF. The chain links TRBV10-3 to TRBJ1-3, with D unclear. The V end was cut by 6 bases, the J end by 2 bases, with 17 bases between. The CDR3 spans 16 residues. Germline assignment: CDR1 ENHRY and CDR2 SYGVKD.